Shown below are 25 T cell receptor beta chains from a single sample sequenced in a study of identical twins. TCRdb analysed the 5' RACE reads with MiXCR anew, one entry per CDR3 protein. The table has about 520,000 distinct CDR3 sequences, about 20% seen once. This sample was also put to use in a study of T cells expressing NK-cell markers.

Specimen: CD4+ T cells sorted from blood. The receptors were gathered from a woman aged 18-35 years in good health.

This clonotype was observed at least ten times. This chain uses TRBV3-1 with TRBJ2-5; unclear D gene. Germline V gives CDR1 LGHDT, CDR2 YNNKEL (reference sequence). CDR3 length equals 14 residues. V was clipped by 3 bases and J by 5 bases, with 13 bases between them. CDR3 coding DNA: TGTGCCAGCAGCCAGGAGAGACTTGAGGAGACCCAGTACTTC. Amino acid sequence: CASSQERLEETQYF.

This chain uses TRBV29-1 with TRBJ2-3; D possibly matches TRBD1 or TRBD2 (6 bases each). Looked up from germline, CDR1 is SQVTM and CDR2 is ANQGSEA. This CDR3 region has 13 residues. CDR3 residues: CSARGLFTDTQYF. CDR3 DNA sequence: TGCAGTGCCAGGGGACTGTTCACCGATACGCAGTATTTT.

This clonotype appeared a few times. This rearrangement joins TRBV20-1 to TRBJ2-3; 8 positions match TRBD2. J was trimmed by 5 bases and V by 3 bases; bases with no gene match: 7. Germline CDR1 reads DFQATT; CDR2 reads SNEGSKA (reference sequence). The CDR3 has 14 residues. The CDR3, as DNA: TGCAGTGCTAGTCCGGGGCTAGCGGGAGATACGCAGTATTTT. It codes for CSASPGLAGDTQYF.

This clonotype showed up just a few times. The genes are TRBV27 and TRBJ2-7; TRBD2 agrees at 12 bases. The V segment lost 4 bases and the J segment 2 bases; nucleotides outside the gene matches: 6. CDR3 length: 16 residues. The germline V gene encodes CDR1 MNHEY and CDR2 SMNVEV (reference sequence). The CDR3 protein is CASSSPASGRAYEQYF. CDR3 DNA: TGTGCCAGCAGTTCTCCCGCTAGCGGGAGGGCCTACGAGCAGTACTTC.

This rearrangement joins TRBV12-3 or TRBV12-4 to TRBJ2-1; D is perhaps TRBD2 (5 bases). The CDR3 is made up of 13 amino acids. The ends were cut back, 5 bases at V and 8 bases at J, with 13 bases in the middle. CDR3 region: CASSPLASDEQFF. CDR3 DNA sequence: TGTGCCAGCAGTCCTCTAGCCTCGGATGAGCAGTTCTTC.

This clonotype was recorded at least ten times. CDR3 loop: CSVRGGTGLPQSYEQYF. The CDR3 region has the DNA TGCAGCGTTCGGGGAGGGACAGGCCTACCTCAAAGCTACGAGCAGTACTTC. J is TRBJ2-7 and V is TRBV29-1; the D gene is possibly TRBD1 (8 bases). Between the trimmed V and J ends, which lost 5 bases and 3 bases, there was a span of 26 bases. This CDR3 comprises 17 residues. CDR1 is SQVTM and CDR2 is ANQGSEA in the germline V gene.

The rearrangement joins TRBV5-6 to TRBJ1-1; D ambiguous. The CDR3 runs 15 residues. The ends were cut back, 3 bases at V and 3 bases at J, with 15 bases in the middle. Germline assignment: CDR1 SGHDT and CDR2 YYEEEE. The CDR3 nucleotides read TGTGCCAGCAGCTATTCGGGAAATCGGGACACTGAAGCTTTCTTT. The encoded protein is CASSYSGNRDTEAFF.

The chain joins TRBV29-1 to TRBJ2-1, with D perhaps TRBD2 (6 bases). This CDR3 is 17 amino acids long. Looked up from germline, CDR1 is SQVTM and CDR2 is ANQGSEA. V lost 2 bases and J lost 1, with 18 bases in between. The CDR3 region has the DNA TGCAGCGTTGAACAGAGCCCGAGGAGGGGTTCCTACAATGAGCAGTTCTTC. This codes for CSVEQSPRRGSYNEQFF.

The V gene is TRBV10-3, the J gene TRBJ2-7; unclear D gene. Germline CDR1 is ENHRY and CDR2 is SYGVKD. This CDR3 has 15 amino acids. V gave up 0 bases and J gave up 4 bases, with 13 bases separating them. The CDR3 coding sequence is TGTGCCATCAGTGAGTCATTTTTGATGGGATACGAGCAGTACTTC. Translation: CAISESFLMGYEQYF.

This clonotype came up a few times. The chain links TRBV9 to TRBJ2-7; 14 positions match TRBD2. Germline assignment: CDR1 SGDLS and CDR2 YYNGEE. CDR3 length equals 14 residues. V shed 2 bases and J 7 bases; nucleotides not matched to a gene: 2. The CDR3 loop reads CASSVGTSGSEQYF. CDR3 DNA sequence: TGTGCCAGCAGCGTCGGGACTAGCGGGAGTGAGCAGTACTTC.

V gene TRBV5-1 combines with J gene TRBJ2-7, with D possibly being TRBD2 (6 bases). V was clipped by 4 bases and J by 6 bases, with 11 bases between them. The CDR3 is 12 amino acids. The germline gives CDR1 SGHRS, CDR2 YFSETQ. The CDR3 reads CASSPFGGEQYF. CDR3 bases: TGCGCCAGCAGCCCGTTCGGGGGCGAGCAGTACTTC.

Only a few counts were recorded for this clonotype. The rearrangement links TRBV12-3 or TRBV12-4 to TRBJ1-6; 9 bases line up with TRBD1. The CDR3 is made up of 14 amino acids. V was clipped by 4 bases and J by 8 bases; unmatched bases: 3. The CDR3 DNA sequence: TGTGCCAGCAGTTCCCGGGACAGGGATTCACCCCTCCACTTT. Protein sequence: CASSSRDRDSPLHF.

V and J are TRBV18 and TRBJ2-7, with a weak D call TRBD1 (6 bases). Germline-derived CDR1 and CDR2 are KGHSH and LQKENI. Between the trimmed V and J ends, which lost 5 bases and 0 bases, there was a span of 11 bases. This CDR3 spans 14 amino acids. As DNA, the CDR3 is TGTGCCAGCTCAGTTATGGGGGCCTCCTACGAGCAGTACTTC. Translating it yields CASSVMGASYEQYF.

The rearrangement uses TRBV3-1 and TRBJ1-1; D is possibly TRBD1 (5 bases). Trimming removed 4 bases at V and 10 bases at J, with 16 bases between. This CDR3 is 13 amino acids long. Germline CDR1 is LGHDT and CDR2 is YNNKEL (reference sequence). CDR3 loop: CASSRQSVLGAFF. The CDR3 coding sequence is TGTGCCAGCAGCCGACAGTCAGTCCTTGGAGCTTTCTTT.

A few counts support this clonotype. The chain joins TRBV20-1 to TRBJ1-5; 7 bases map to TRBD1. Germline V gene lookup returns CDR1 DFQATT and CDR2 SNEGSKA (reference sequence). This CDR3 is built from 14 residues. After removal of 1 base from V and 4 bases from J, the junction contained 4 bases not matched to a gene. CDR3 residues: CSARGTGGNQPQHF. The CDR3 DNA is TGCAGTGCTAGAGGGACAGGAGGAAATCAGCCCCAGCATTTT.

The sample holds a few counts of this clonotype. The chain recombines TRBV12-3 or TRBV12-4 with TRBJ2-6; D call uncertain. The V and J ends lost 3 bases and 2 bases respectively, with 8 bases between them. This CDR3 contains 15 residues. The CDR3 bases are TGTGCCAGCAGTTTCGGTGGGGCTGGGGCCAACGTCCTGACTTTC. Amino acids: CASSFGGAGANVLTF.

This chain uses TRBV27 with TRBJ1-2; maybe TRBD1 (5 bases). The length of the CDR3 is 15 residues. Germline CDR1 reads MNHEY; CDR2 reads SMNVEV (reference sequence). The V end lost 2 bases, the J end lost 0 bases, and 10 bases lay between the germline ends. The CDR3, as DNA: TGTGCCAGCAGTTTAAAGGGGAAAGCTAACTATGGCTACACCTTC. As protein: CASSLKGKANYGYTF.

The chain carries TRBV6-1 and TRBJ2-3; a possible D gene is TRBD1 (6 bases). Per germline, CDR1 MNHNS and CDR2 SASEGT. There are 14 residues in the CDR3. Trimming took 7 bases from V and 7 from J, leaving 18 bases between them. CDR3 sequence: CASTRLGARNTQYF. CDR3 coding DNA: TGTGCCAGCACACGCTTGGGGGCGCGAAATACGCAGTATTTT.

J is TRBJ1-1 and V is TRBV15; no reliable D call. CDR3 length: 12 amino acids. From germline, CDR1 is LNHNV and CDR2 YYDKDF (reference sequence). With 2 bases removed from V and 3 bases from J, the gap between germline ends came to 4 bases. In DNA, the CDR3 is TGTGCCACCAGCAGATTTCACACTGAAGCTTTCTTT. Its translation: CATSRFHTEAFF.

The rearrangement uses TRBV7-9 and TRBJ2-7; TRBD1 aligns across 8 bases. Trimming at V came to 5 bases and at J to 7 bases, leaving 4 bases not matched to a gene. The CDR3 is 12 residues long. Per germline, CDR1 SEHNR and CDR2 FQNEAQ (reference sequence). CDR3 bases: TGTGCCAGCAGCGCCCGACAGGGGGAGCAGTACTTC. This encodes CASSARQGEQYF.

Regarding this clonotype: An end of the junction differs from the germline gene, which may be a read error. This chain connects TRBV20-1 to TRBJ2-1; TRBD2 agrees at 8 bases. The CDR3 has 13 amino acids. Per the germline V gene, CDR1 is DFQATT and CDR2 is SNEGSKA (reference sequence). This chain's CDR3 is CSARSPGGGGLDF. The CDR3 DNA follows: TGCAGTGCTAGATCCCCGGGGGGGGGCGGTCTGGACTTC.

The V and J genes are TRBV9 and TRBJ2-2; D not certain. Germline V gene data show CDR1 as SGDLS and CDR2 as YYNGEE. The CDR3 has 15 residues. Trimming removed 0 bases from V and 5 bases from J, with 11 bases in between. The CDR3 protein is CASSVAVGVTGELFF. In nucleotides, the CDR3 is TGTGCCAGCAGCGTAGCTGTTGGGGTTACCGGGGAGCTGTTTTTT.

J is TRBJ2-2 and V is TRBV5-1, with D unresolved. This CDR3 is built from 14 residues. Germline V CDR1 and CDR2: SGHRS, YFSETQ. Trimming pared 4 bases from V and 5 bases from J, leaving 12 bases between. The CDR3 reads CASSQPWSTGELFF. As DNA, the CDR3 is TGCGCCAGCAGCCAACCCTGGAGTACCGGGGAGCTGTTTTTT. Full variable domain (missing parts from reference TRBV5-1 and TRBJ2-2): KAGVTQTPRYLIKTRGQQVTLSCSPISGHRSVSWYQQTPGQGLQFLFEYFSETQRNKGNFPGRFSGRQFSNSRSEMNVSTLELGDSALYLCASSQPWSTGELFFGEGSRLTVL.

V gene TRBV10-3 combines with J gene TRBJ2-2; no definite D call. Trimming shortened V by 2 bases and J by 7 bases, and 5 bases separated the two germline ends. Germline V gene lookup returns CDR1 ENHRY and CDR2 SYGVKD. This CDR3 is built from 12 residues. CDR3 nucleotide sequence: TGTGCCATCAGTGAGACTCACGGGGAGCTGTTTTTT. This translates into CAISETHGELFF.

This clonotype has just a few counts. The rearrangement links TRBV20-1 to TRBJ2-4; 8 bases fit TRBD2. The CDR3 contains 14 residues. V lost 4 bases and J lost 3; bases outside the gene matches: 5. CDR1 DFQATT and CDR2 SNEGSKA come from the germline V gene (reference sequence). CDR3 residues: CSANRGGLKNIQYF. Written as DNA, the CDR3 is TGCAGTGCTAACCGGGGGGGGCTCAAAAACATTCAGTACTTC.